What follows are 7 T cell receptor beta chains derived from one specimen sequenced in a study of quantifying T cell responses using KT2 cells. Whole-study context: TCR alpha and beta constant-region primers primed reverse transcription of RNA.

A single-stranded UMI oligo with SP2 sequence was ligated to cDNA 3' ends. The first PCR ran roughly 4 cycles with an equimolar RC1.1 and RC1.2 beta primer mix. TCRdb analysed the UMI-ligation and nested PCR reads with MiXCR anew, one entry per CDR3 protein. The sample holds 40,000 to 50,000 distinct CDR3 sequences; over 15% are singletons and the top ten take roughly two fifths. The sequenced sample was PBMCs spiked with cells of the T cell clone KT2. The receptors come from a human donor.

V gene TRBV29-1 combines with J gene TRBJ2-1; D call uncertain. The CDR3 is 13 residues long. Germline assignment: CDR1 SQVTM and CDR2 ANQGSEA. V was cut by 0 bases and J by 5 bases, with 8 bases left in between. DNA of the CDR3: TGCAGCGTTGAAGACGGGCGGAACAATGAGCAGTTCTTC. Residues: CSVEDGRNNEQFF.

The CDR3 nucleotides read TGCAGCGTTGAAGAATACAGGGGAGACTACACCTTC. The encoded protein is CSVEEYRGDYTF. The rearrangement uses TRBV29-1 and TRBJ1-2, with 7 positions matching TRBD1. Trimming took 0 bases from V and 10 from J; bases not matched to a gene: 5. The germline V gene encodes CDR1 SQVTM and CDR2 ANQGSEA. The CDR3 loop spans 12 amino acids.

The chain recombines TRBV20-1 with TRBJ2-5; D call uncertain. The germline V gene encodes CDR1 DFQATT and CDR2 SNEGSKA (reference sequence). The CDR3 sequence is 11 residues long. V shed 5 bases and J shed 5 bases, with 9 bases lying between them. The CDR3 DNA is TGCAGTGCTGAGTTACAGGAGACCCAGTACTTC. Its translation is CSAELQETQYF.

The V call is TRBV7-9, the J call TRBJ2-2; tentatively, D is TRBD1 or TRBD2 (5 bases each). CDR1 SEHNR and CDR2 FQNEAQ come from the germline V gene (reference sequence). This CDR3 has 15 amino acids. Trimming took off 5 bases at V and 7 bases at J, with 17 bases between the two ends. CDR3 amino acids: CASSGIGALVGELFF. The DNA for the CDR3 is TGTGCCAGCAGCGGAATCGGGGCGTTGGTCGGGGAGCTGTTTTTT.

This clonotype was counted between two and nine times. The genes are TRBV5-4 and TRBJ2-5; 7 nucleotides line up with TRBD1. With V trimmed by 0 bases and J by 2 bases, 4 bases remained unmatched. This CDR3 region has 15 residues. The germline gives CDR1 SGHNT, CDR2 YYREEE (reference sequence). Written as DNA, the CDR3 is TGTGCCAGCAGCTTGGAGGGCAGGGGGCAAGAGACCCAGTACTTC. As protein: CASSLEGRGQETQYF.

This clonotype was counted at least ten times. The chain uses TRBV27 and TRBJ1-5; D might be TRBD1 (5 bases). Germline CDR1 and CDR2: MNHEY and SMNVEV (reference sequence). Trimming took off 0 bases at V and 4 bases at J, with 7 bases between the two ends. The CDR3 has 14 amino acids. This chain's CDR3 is CASSLSQGNQPQHF. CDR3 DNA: TGTGCCAGCAGTTTATCGCAGGGAAATCAGCCCCAGCATTTT.

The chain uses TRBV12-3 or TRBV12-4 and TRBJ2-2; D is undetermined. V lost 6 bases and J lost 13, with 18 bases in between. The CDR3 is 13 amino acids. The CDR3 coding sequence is TGTGCCAGCAGCTTTCAAGATCCTACGGTGCTGTTTTTT. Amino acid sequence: CASSFQDPTVLFF.